This T cell receptor (beta chain) was profiled in a study of shared clonotypes between healthy human individuals. Unsorted PBMC replicate PCRs drew on about 290 ng DNA, representing 30,000 to 35,000 T cell genomes. Original handling: From ImmunoSEQ came sequences covering only the junction and carrying no quality scores, so filtering differed. Here immunoSEQ multiplex PCR was the method, and the copy in TCRdb shows in-frame clones only, minus some. V, J and clone size reflect that table, while D and trimming were determined from the DNA. The sample lists 450,000 to 500,000 clones, approximately 81% occurring once. Germline V gene sequence: CDR1 LNHNV, CDR2 YYDKDF (reference sequence). Trimming took 5 bases from V and 4 from J, leaving 17 bases between them. The CDR3 covers 15 residues. Study donors comprised healthy, HIV-negative adults devoid of recent acute infection or vaccination.

The TCR comes from a woman in her thirties or forties in good health. Some clones in this sample may be carry-over from other donors' samples. The sequencing sample was made of PBMCs. The J gene is TRBJ1-1, the V gene TRBV15; D may be TRBD1 (5 bases). This CDR3 reads CATSPDRGPGTEAFF. The CDR3 nucleotides are TGTGCCACCAGCCCCGACCGGGGACCAGGCACTGAAGCTTTCTTT.